Below are 10 T cell receptor beta chains sequenced from a single sample in a study of cytomegalovirus exposure and HLA in healthy donors. Primers: 60 Vbeta forward and 13 Jbeta reverse. Sequencing used immunoSEQ multiplex PCR; TCRdb keeps in-frame clones, though not all of them. The table for this sample gives around 26,000 clones. The specimen sequenced was PBMCs. These receptor sequences come from a male donor in good health and CMV-seropositive.

The gene calls are TRBV4-3 and TRBJ1-1; tentatively, D is TRBD1 (5 bases). V was cut by 0 bases and J by 4 bases, with 15 bases left in between. From germline, CDR1 is LGHNA and CDR2 YSLEER. This CDR3 is built from 16 residues. The CDR3 DNA reads TGCGCCAGCAGCCAAGATCGTATCCTTGGGGCCACTGAAGCTTTCTTT. As protein: CASSQDRILGATEAFF.

The chain links TRBV5-1 to TRBJ2-7; perhaps TRBD2 as D (5 bases). Germline CDR1 reads SGHRS; CDR2 reads YFSETQ. V was pared by 4 bases and J by 3 bases, with 17 bases between. CDR3 length equals 15 residues. The CDR3, as DNA: TGCGCCAGCAGCCCCCGGGGAGCGGTACACTACGAGCAGTACTTC. Its translation: CASSPRGAVHYEQYF.

V gene TRBV18 combines with J gene TRBJ1-1, with D unresolved. Germline V gene lookup returns CDR1 KGHSH and CDR2 LQKENI. V was shortened by 5 bases and J by 1 base, with 11 bases between the two germline ends. The CDR3 loop spans 14 amino acids. The CDR3 sequence: CASSGREENTEAFF. CDR3 nucleotide sequence: TGTGCCAGCTCAGGGAGGGAGGAGAACACTGAAGCTTTCTTT.

The chain uses TRBV18 and TRBJ2-5; no reliable D call. V was trimmed by 3 bases and J by 5 bases, leaving 7 bases between them. This CDR3 contains 12 residues. Germline CDR1 KGHSH, CDR2 LQKENI. The CDR3 protein is CASSPSLETQYF. CDR3 nucleotides: TGTGCCAGCTCACCTAGTCTGGAGACCCAGTACTTC.

This chain joins TRBV7-2 and TRBJ2-7; perhaps TRBD1 as D (6 bases). Trimming shortened V by 5 bases and J by 2 bases, and 13 bases separated the two germline ends. Looked up from germline, CDR1 is SGHTA and CDR2 is FQGNSA. The CDR3 extends over 14 amino acids. CDR3 sequence (DNA): TGTGCCAGCAGCGGGTCGGACAGTCCCTACGAGCAGTACTTC. Translating gives CASSGSDSPYEQYF.

This chain uses TRBV11-2 with TRBJ1-2; no clear D. Germline V gene lookup returns CDR1 SGHAT and CDR2 FQNNGV. V was trimmed by 1 base and J by 8 bases, leaving 11 bases between them. The CDR3 is 13 residues long. CDR3: CASSLGRVGGYTF. As DNA, the CDR3 is TGTGCCAGCAGCTTAGGCCGGGTCGGGGGCTACACCTTC. Supplemented by reference TRBV11-2 and TRBJ1-2, the full variable domain reads EAGVAQSPRYKIIEKRQSVAFWCNPISGHATLYWYQQILGQGPKLLIQFQNNGVVDDSQLPKDRFSAERLKGVDSTLKIQPAKLEDSAVYLCASSLGRVGGYTFGSGTRLTVV.

This chain uses TRBV15 with TRBJ1-1; TRBD1 matches at 8 bases. This CDR3 region has 17 residues. Germline values: CDR1 LNHNV, CDR2 YYDKDF (reference sequence). With 2 bases clipped from V and 1 base from J, the junction kept 9 bases outside the gene matches. The CDR3 sequence: CATSRTPGQVTNTEAFF. The CDR3 DNA reads as TGTGCCACCAGCAGAACCCCGGGACAGGTTACGAACACTGAAGCTTTCTTT.

The chain couples TRBV2 to TRBJ2-7; a possible D gene is TRBD2 (6 bases). The V gene lost 9 bases and the J gene lost 6 bases, with 12 bases spanning the gap. CDR3 length equals 11 residues. Germline CDR1 reads SNHLY; CDR2 reads FYNNEI. The DNA of the CDR3 is TGTGCCAGTAGAGGTAGCGGCGAGCAGTACTTC. Amino acids: CASRGSGEQYF.

The J gene is TRBJ1-4, the V gene TRBV9, with D perhaps TRBD1 (6 bases). CDR1 SGDLS and CDR2 YYNGEE come from the germline V gene. The CDR3 extends over 18 amino acids. Trimming cost V 0 bases and J 2 bases, with 17 bases left between them. The CDR3 region is CASSVATGGYATNEKLFF. Written as DNA, the CDR3 is TGTGCCAGCAGCGTAGCTACTGGGGGCTATGCCACTAATGAAAAACTGTTTTTT.

The gene calls are TRBV7-9 and TRBJ2-7; TRBD1 agrees at 9 bases. This CDR3 region has 14 residues. The V segment lost 5 bases and the J segment 7 bases; nucleotides outside the gene matches: 9. CDR1 is SEHNR and CDR2 is FQNEAQ in the germline V gene (reference sequence). The CDR3 sequence: CASSAPGTGIEQYF. For the CDR3, the DNA is TGTGCCAGCAGCGCCCCCGGGACAGGGATTGAGCAGTACTTC.